This T cell receptor (beta chain) was recorded in a study of T cells in tuberculosis. Whole-study context: IGRA-negative adolescents, IGRA-positive adolescents with latent tuberculosis and adults with active tuberculosis formed this South African cohort.

Whole-study results and caveats: Using the GMM-specific repertoire gave around 90% accuracy versus about 64% with motifs. Shorter CDR3-alpha in active tuberculosis partly drove smaller distances. Smaller distances to GMM-specific TCRs suggested their expansion in active tuberculosis.

Sequencing was performed with immunoSEQ multiplex PCR; in TCRdb, only in-frame clones are kept and a portion is missing. The data contain 35,000 to 50,000 clones, roughly 94% of them seen just once; the ten biggest clones take up about 2%. Unmatched junction bases numbered 3, after V lost 0 bases and J lost 4 bases. CDR1 is SGDLS and CDR2 is YYNGEE in the germline V gene. The length of the CDR3 is 15 residues. About this clone: Its antigen is as yet unknown.

Sequenced: PBMCs. This chain uses TRBV9 with TRBJ2-2, with 7 bases matching TRBD1. This clonotype was sampled from a donor under 30 with latent tuberculosis or without tuberculosis infection. Some clones in this sample may be carry-over from other donors' samples. The CDR3 protein is CASSVVGQVTGELFF. The CDR3 nucleotides read TGTGCCAGCAGCGTAGTCGGACAGGTCACCGGGGAGCTGTTTTTT.